The next 2 T cell receptor beta chains were all read from a single sample in a study of T cells in Graves' hyperthyroidism and ophthalmopathy. Regions amplified from RNA transcripts were the TCR beta CDR3 regions. A first-round RT-PCR of the TCR CDR3 used the HTBI primer set. TCRdb re-derived calls from the multiplex PCR reads in MiXCR, one entry per CDR3 protein. In the table there are approximately 530,000 distinct CDR3 sequences, roughly a sixth of which are singletons. The sequenced material came from blood. The receptors shown here come from a young woman with Graves' hyperthyroidism.

This clonotype was recorded at least ten times. The V and J genes are TRBV20-1 and TRBJ2-5; 10 bases align to TRBD1. The CDR3 runs to 15 residues. Germline V gene sequence: CDR1 DFQATT, CDR2 SNEGSKA (reference sequence). The V gene end was trimmed by 6 bases and the J gene end by 2 bases; junction bases not matched to a gene: 9. CDR3 residues: CSANSGTGDQETQYF. The DNA of the CDR3 is TGCAGTGCAAATAGCGGGACAGGGGATCAAGAGACCCAGTACTTC.

This clonotype was found many times. One end of the junction fails to match germline, which may point to a read error. The chain is built from TRBV7-7 and TRBJ2-5, with TRBD1 matching 10 bases. The CDR3 runs 14 residues. Looked up from germline, CDR1 is SSHAT and CDR2 is FNYEAQ (reference sequence). CDR3: CASSPGTGAETQYF. The CDR3 coding sequence is TGTGCTAGCAGTCCCGGGACAGGGGCAGAGACCCAGTACTTC.